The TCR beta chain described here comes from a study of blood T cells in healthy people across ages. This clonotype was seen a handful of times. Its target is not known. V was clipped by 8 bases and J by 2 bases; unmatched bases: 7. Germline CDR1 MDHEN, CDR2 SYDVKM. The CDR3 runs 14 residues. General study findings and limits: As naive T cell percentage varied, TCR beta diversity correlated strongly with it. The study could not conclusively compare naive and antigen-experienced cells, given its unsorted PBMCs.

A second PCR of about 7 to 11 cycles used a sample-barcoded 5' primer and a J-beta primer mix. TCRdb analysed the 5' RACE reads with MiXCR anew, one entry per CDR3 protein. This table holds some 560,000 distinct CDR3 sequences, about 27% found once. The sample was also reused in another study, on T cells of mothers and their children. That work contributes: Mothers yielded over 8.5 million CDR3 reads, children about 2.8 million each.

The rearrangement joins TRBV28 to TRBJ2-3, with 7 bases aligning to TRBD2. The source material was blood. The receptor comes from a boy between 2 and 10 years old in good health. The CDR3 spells CASGRDYITDTQYF. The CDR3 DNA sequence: TGTGCCAGCGGAAGGGACTACATCACAGATACGCAGTATTTT.